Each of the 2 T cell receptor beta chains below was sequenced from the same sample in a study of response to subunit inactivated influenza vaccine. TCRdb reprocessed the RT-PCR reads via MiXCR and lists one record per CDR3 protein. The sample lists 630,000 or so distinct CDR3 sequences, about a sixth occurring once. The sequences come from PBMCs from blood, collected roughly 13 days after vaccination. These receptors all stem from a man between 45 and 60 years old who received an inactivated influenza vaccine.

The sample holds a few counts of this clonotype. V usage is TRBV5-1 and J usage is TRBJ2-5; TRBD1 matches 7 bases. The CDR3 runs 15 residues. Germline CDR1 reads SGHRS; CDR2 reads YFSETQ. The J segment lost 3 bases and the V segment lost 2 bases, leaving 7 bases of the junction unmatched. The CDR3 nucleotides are TGCGCCAGCAGCTTCGATGGGACAGCAGAAGAGACCCAGTACTTC. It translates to CASSFDGTAEETQYF.

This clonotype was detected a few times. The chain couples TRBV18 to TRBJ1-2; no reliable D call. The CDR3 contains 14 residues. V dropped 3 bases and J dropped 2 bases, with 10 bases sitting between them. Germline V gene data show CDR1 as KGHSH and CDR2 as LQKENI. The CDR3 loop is CASSPEGGNYGYTF. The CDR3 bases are TGTGCCAGCTCACCGGAGGGCGGGAACTATGGCTACACCTTC.